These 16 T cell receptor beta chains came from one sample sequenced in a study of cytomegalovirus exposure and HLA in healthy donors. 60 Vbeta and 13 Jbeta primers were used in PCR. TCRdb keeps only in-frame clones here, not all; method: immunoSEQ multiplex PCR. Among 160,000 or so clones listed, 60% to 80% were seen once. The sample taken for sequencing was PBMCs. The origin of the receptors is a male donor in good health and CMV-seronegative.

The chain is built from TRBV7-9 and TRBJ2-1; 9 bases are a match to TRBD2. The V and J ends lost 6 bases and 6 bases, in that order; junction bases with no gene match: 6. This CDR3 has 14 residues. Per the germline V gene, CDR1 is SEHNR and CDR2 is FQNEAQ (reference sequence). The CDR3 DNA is TGTGCCAGCAGTTTTAGGACTAGCGTCAATGAGCAGTTCTTC. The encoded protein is CASSFRTSVNEQFF. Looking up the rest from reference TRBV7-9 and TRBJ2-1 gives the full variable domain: DTGVSQNPRHKITKRGQNVTFRCDPISEHNRLYWYRQTLGQGPEFLTYFQNEAQLEKSRLLSDRFSAERPKGSFSTLEIQRTEQGDSAMYLCASSFRTSVNEQFFGPGTRLTVL.

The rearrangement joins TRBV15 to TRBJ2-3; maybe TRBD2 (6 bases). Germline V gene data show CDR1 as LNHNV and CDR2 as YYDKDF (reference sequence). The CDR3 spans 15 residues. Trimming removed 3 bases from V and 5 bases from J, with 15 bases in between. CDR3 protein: CATSRAGSGGDTQYF. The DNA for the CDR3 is TGTGCCACCAGCAGGGCCGGTAGCGGCGGAGATACGCAGTATTTT.

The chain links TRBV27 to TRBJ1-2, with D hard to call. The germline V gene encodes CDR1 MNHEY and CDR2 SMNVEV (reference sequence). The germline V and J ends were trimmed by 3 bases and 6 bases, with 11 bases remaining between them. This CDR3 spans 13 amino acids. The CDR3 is CASSFGDLNGYTF. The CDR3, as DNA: TGTGCCAGCAGTTTCGGGGATTTGAATGGCTACACCTTC.

The CDR3 nucleotides read TGTGCCAGCAGGCCCTATTTGGGGGCGAGCGGCTACACCTTC. Encoded protein: CASRPYLGASGYTF. This rearrangement joins TRBV6-5 to TRBJ1-2; TRBD1 is a possible D gene (6 bases). V was cut by 6 bases and J by 8 bases, with 19 bases left in between. Germline CDR1 and CDR2: MNHEY and SVGAGI. The CDR3 is made up of 14 amino acids.

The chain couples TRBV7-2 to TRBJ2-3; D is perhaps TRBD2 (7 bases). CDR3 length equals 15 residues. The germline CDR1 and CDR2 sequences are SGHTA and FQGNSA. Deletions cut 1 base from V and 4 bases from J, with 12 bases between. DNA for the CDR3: TGTGCCAGCAGCTTAGTAGGGGGGGCACCAGATACGCAGTATTTT. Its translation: CASSLVGGAPDTQYF.

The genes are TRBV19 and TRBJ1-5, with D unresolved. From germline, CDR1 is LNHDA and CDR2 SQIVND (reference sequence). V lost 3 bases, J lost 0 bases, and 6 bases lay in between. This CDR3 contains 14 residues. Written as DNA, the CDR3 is TGTGCCAGTAGTATCAGTGATAGCAATCAGCCCCAGCATTTT. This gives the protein CASSISDSNQPQHF.

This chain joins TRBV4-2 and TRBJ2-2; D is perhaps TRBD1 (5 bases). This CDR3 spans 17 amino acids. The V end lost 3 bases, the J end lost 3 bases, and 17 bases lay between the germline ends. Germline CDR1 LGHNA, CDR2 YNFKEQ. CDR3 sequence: CASSHIHQGRDTGELFF. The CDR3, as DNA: TGTGCCAGCAGCCATATCCATCAGGGTAGGGACACCGGGGAGCTGTTTTTT.

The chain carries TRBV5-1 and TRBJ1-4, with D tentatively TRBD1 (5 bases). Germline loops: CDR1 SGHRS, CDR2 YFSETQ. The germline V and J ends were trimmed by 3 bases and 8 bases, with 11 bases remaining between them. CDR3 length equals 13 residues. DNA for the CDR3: TGCGCCAGCAGCTCCGGGGGTTTAGAAAAACTGTTTTTT. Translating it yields CASSSGGLEKLFF.

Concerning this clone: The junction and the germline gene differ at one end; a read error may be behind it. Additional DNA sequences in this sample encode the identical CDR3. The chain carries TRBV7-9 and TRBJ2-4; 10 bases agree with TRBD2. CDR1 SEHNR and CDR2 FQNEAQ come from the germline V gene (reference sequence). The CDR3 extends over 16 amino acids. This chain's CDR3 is CASSSRAGGPENIQYF. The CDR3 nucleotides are TGTGCCAGTAGCTCGAGAGCGGGGGGGCCCGAAAACATTCAGTACTTC.

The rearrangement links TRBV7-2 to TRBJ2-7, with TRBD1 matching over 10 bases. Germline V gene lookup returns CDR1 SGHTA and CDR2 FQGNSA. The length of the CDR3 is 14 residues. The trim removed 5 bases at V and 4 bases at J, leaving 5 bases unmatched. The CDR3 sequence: CASSPDRGRYEQYF. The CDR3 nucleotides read TGTGCCAGCAGCCCCGACAGGGGGCGTTACGAGCAGTACTTC.

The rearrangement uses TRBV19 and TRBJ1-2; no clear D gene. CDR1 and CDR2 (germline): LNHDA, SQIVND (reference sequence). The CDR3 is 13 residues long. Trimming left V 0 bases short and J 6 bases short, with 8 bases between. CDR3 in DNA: TGTGCCAGTAGTATAGAACCACTGGATGGCTACACCTTC. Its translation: CASSIEPLDGYTF.

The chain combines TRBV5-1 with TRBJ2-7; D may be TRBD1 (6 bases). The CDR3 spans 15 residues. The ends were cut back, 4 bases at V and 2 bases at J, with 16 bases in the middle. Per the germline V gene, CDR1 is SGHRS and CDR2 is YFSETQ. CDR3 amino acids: CASSTYGDKTYEQYF. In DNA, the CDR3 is TGCGCCAGCAGCACGTATGGGGACAAAACCTACGAGCAGTACTTC.

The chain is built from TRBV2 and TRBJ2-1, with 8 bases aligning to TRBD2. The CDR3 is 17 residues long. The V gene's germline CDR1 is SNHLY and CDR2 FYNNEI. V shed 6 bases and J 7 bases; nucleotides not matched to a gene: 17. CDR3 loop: CASRVGAKAGVWNEQFF. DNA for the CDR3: TGTGCCAGCAGGGTGGGGGCGAAAGCGGGAGTTTGGAATGAGCAGTTCTTC.

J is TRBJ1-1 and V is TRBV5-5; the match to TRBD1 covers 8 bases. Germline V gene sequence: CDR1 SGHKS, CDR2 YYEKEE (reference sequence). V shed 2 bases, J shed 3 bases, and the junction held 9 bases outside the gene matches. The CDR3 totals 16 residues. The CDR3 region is CASSFGRGLWDTEAFF. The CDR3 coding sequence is TGTGCCAGCAGCTTCGGCAGGGGGCTTTGGGACACTGAAGCTTTCTTT.

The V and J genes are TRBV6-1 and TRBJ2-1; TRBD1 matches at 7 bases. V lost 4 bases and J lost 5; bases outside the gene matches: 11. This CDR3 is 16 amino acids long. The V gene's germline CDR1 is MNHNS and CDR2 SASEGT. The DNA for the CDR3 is TGTGCCAGCAGTGGACAGGGAAGTAGAGTGAACAATGAGCAGTTCTTC. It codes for CASSGQGSRVNNEQFF.

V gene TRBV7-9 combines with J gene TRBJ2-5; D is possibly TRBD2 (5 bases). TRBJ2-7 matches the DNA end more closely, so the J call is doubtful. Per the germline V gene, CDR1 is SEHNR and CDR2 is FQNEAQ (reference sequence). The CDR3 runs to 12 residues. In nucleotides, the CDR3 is TGTGCCAGCAGCTCCCCGGGGAACGAGCAGTACTTC. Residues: CASSSPGNEQYF.